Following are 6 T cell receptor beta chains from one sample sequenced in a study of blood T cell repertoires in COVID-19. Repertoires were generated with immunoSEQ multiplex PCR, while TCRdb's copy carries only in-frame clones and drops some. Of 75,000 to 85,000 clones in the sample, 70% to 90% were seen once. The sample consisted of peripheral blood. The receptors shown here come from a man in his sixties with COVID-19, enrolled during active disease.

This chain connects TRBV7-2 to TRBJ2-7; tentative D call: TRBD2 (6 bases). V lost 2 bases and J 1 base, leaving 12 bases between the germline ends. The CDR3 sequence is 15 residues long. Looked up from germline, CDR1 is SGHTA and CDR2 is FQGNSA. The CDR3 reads CASSLKGGESYEQYF. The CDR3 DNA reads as TGTGCCAGCAGCTTAAAAGGAGGGGAGTCCTACGAGCAGTACTTC.

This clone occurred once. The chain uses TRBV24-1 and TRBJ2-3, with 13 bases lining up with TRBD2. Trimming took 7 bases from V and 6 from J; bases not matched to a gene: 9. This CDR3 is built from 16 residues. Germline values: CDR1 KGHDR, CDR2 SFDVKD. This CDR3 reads CATRETGLAGDDTQYF. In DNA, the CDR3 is TGTGCCACCAGAGAGACAGGACTAGCGGGAGACGATACGCAGTATTTT.

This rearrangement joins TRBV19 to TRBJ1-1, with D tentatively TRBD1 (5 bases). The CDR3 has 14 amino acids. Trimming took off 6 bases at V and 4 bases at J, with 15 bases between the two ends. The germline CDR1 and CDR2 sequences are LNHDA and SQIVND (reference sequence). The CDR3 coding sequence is TGTGCCAGTAGCGAACAGGTGGGGGGCACTGAAGCTTTCTTT. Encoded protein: CASSEQVGGTEAFF.

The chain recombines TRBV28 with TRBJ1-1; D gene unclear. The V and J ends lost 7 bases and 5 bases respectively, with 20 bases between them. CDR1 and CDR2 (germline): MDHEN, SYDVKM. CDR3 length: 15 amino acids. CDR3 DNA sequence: TGTGCCAGCAAACTGGCGTTTCTACGGGATACTGAAGCTTTCTTT. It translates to CASKLAFLRDTEAFF.

CDR3 in amino acids: CASSVGTVGSPLHF. CDR3 bases: TGTGCCAGCAGCGTCGGGACAGTTGGTTCACCCCTCCACTTT. The V call is TRBV9, the J call TRBJ1-6; 7 bases line up with TRBD1. V shed 2 bases and J 9 bases; nucleotides not matched to a gene: 5. The CDR3 runs 14 residues. The germline CDR1 and CDR2 sequences are SGDLS and YYNGEE.

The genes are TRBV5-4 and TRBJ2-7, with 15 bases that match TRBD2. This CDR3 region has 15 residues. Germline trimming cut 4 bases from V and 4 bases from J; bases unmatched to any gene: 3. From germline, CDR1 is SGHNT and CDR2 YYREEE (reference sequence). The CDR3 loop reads CASSPGTSGRYEQYF. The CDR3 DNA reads TGTGCCAGCAGCCCCGGGACTAGCGGGAGGTACGAGCAGTACTTC.